This T cell receptor (beta chain) was captured in a study of OX40 agonist ivuxolimab in advanced cancers. Study overall: Patients were given ivuxolimab, an antibody that agonizes OX40 (CD134). While on treatment, patients had intravenous ivuxolimab at 0.01 to 10 mg/kg every 2 weeks. Study-wide results and caveats: At 0.1 to 3.0 mg/kg, clonal expansion of CD4+ and CD8+ blood T cells had occurred by week 6.

Libraries were prepared by immunoSEQ multiplex PCR; TCRdb keeps only in-frame clonotypes and omits some of them. The sample carries some 10,000 clones, approximately 78% recorded once. Regarding this clone: Its antigen is unidentified.

The CDR3 runs to 15 residues. Germline lookup yields CDR1 MNHNS and CDR2 SASEGT. Trimming took off 1 base at V and 3 bases at J, with 9 bases between the two ends. This receptor was taken from an adult with an advanced solid tumor such as melanoma, head and neck, liver or kidney cancer. This chain connects TRBV6-1 to TRBJ1-4, with a tentative D call TRBD1 (6 bases). The sample in question was CD4+ or CD8+ T cells sorted from blood, obtained in a trial of the OX40 agonist ivuxolimab. This CDR3 reads CASSEVQGSNEKLFF. DNA for the CDR3: TGTGCCAGCAGTGAAGTACAGGGCTCTAATGAAAAACTGTTTTTT.